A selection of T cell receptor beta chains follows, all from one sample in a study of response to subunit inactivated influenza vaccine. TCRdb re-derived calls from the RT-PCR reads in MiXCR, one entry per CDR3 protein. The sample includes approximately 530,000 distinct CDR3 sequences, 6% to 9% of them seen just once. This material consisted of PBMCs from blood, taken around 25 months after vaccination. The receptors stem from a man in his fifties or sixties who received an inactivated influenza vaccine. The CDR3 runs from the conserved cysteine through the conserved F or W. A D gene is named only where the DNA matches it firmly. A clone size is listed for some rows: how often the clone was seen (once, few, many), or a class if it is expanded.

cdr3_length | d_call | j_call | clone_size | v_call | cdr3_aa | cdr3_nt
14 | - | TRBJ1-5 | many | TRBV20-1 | CSASQGSPHQPQHF | TGCAGTGCTAGTCAGGGGAGCCCTCATCAGCCCCAGCATTTT
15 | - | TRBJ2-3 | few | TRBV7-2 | CASSVRPSGTDTQYF | TGTGCCAGCTCAGTCAGGCCTTCTGGCACAGATACGCAGTATTTT
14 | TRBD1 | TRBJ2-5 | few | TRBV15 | CATSRRTGKETQYF | TGTGCCACCAGCAGACGGACAGGGAAAGAGACCCAGTACTTC
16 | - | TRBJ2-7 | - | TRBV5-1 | CASSLRAGQSSYEQYF | TGCGCCAGCAGCTTGAGGGCGGGCCAGAGCTCCTACGAGCAGTACTTC
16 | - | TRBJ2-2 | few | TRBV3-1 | CASSFRGGPNTGELFF | TGTGCCAGCAGCTTTAGGGGCGGACCGAACACCGGGGAGCTGTTTTTT
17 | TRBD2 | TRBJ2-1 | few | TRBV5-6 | CASSSAVAGGPIGEQFF | TGTGCCAGCAGCTCAGCCGTCGCGGGAGGGCCTATTGGTGAGCAGTTCTTC
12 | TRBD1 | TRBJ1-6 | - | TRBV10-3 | CALTGENSPLHF | TGTGCCTTGACAGGGGAGAATTCACCCCTCCACTTT
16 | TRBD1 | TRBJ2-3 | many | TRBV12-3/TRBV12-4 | CASREWGDRGQDTQYF | TGTGCCAGCAGAGAGTGGGGGGACAGGGGGCAGGATACGCAGTATTTT
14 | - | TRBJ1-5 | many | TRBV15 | CATQTQGRSQPQHF | TGTGCCACCCAAACTCAGGGTAGGAGTCAGCCCCAGCATTTT
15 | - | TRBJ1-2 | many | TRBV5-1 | CASSPGEGPHYGYTF | TGCGCCAGCAGCCCGGGGGAGGGACCCCATTATGGCTACACCTTC
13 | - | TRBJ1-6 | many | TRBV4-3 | CASSPHLWSPLHF | TGCGCCAGCAGCCCCCACTTATGGTCACCCCTCCACTTT
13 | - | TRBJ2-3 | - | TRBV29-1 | CSAGTQNGDTQYF | TGCAGCGCCGGGACCCAGAACGGAGATACGCAGTATTTT
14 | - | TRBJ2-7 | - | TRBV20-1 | CSAIYGGAAGEQYF | TGCAGTGCTATATATGGGGGGGCTGCAGGCGAGCAGTACTTC
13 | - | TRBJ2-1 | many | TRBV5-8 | CASSSNNYNEQFF | TGTGCCAGCAGCTCAAATAACTACAATGAGCAGTTCTTC
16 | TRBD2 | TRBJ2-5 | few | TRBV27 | CASSRTSGRGMETQYF | TGTGCCAGCAGTCGGACTAGCGGGAGGGGGATGGAGACCCAGTACTTC
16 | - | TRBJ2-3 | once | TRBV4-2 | CASSQGWETSTDTQYF | TGTGCCAGCAGCCAAGGGTGGGAGACGAGCACAGATACGCAGTATTTT
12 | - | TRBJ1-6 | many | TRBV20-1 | CSARAGNSPLHF | TGCAGTGCTAGAGCAGGGAATTCACCCCTCCACTTT
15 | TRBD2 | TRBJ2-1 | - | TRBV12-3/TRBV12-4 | CASSPTSGSPYEQFF | TGTGCCAGCAGTCCTACTAGCGGGAGTCCCTATGAGCAGTTCTTC
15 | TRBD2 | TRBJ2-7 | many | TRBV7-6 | CASSPGTSGTYEQYF | TGTGCCAGCAGCCCGGGGACTAGCGGCACCTACGAGCAGTACTTC
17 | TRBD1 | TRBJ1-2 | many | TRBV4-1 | CASSPAPTGGTVYGYTF | TGCGCCAGCAGCCCAGCACCGACAGGGGGAACGGTCTATGGCTACACCTTC
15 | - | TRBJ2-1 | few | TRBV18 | CASSTTWGPYNEQFF | TGTGCCAGCTCAACAACATGGGGGCCTTACAATGAGCAGTTCTTC
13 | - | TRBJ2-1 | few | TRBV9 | CASSVNGGTAQFF | TGTGCCAGCAGCGTAAATGGGGGGACTGCACAGTTCTTC
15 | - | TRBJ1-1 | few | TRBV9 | CASSISPDRNTEAFF | TGTGCCAGCAGCATATCCCCAGACAGGAACACTGAAGCTTTCTTT
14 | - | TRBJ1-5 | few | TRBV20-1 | CSARKGSNNQPQHF | TGCAGTGCTAGAAAGGGTAGCAACAATCAGCCCCAGCATTTT
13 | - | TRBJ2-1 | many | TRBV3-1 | CASSQGGPNEQFF | TGTGCCAGCAGCCAGGGGGGCCCGAATGAGCAGTTCTTC
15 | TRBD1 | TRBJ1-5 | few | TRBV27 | CASRVGGQRNQPQHF | TGTGCCAGCAGAGTGGGGGGACAGCGAAATCAGCCCCAGCATTTT